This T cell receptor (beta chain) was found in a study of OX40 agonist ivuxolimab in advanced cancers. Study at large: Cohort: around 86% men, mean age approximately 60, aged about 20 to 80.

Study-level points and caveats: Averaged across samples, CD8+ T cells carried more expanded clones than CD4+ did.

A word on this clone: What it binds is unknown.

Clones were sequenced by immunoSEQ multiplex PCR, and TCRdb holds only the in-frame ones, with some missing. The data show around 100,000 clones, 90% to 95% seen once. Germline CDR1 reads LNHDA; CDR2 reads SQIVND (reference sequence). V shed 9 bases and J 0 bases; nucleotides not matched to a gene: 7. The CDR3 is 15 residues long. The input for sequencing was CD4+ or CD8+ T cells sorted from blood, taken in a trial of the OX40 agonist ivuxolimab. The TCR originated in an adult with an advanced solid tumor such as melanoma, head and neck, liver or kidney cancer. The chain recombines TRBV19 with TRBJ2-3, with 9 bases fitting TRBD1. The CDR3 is CASRQGGYSTDTQYF. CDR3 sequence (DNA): TGTGCCAGCCGACAGGGGGGATATAGCACAGATACGCAGTATTTT.